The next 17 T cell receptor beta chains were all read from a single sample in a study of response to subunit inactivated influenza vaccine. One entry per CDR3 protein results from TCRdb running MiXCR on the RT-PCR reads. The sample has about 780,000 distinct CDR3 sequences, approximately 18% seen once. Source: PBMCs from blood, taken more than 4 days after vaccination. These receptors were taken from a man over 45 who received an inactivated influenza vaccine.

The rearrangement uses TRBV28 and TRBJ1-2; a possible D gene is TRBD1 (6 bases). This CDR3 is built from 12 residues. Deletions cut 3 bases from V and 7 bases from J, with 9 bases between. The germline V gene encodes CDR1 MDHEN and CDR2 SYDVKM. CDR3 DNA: TGTGCCAGCAGTTTCCAGGGGCCTGGCTACACCTTC. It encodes CASSFQGPGYTF.

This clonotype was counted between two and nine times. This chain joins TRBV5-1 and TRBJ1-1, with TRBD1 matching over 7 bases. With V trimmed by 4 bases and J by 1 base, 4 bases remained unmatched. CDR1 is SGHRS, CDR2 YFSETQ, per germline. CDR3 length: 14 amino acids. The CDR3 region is CASSHGTANTEAFF. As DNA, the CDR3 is TGCGCCAGCAGCCACGGGACAGCGAACACTGAAGCTTTCTTT.

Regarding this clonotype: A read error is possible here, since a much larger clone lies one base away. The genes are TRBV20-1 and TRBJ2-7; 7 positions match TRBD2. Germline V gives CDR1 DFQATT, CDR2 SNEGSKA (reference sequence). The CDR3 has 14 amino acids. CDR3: CSALDLGGRYEQHF. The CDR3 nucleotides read TGCAGTGCCCTCGACCTCGGCGGGAGATACGAGCAGCACTTC.

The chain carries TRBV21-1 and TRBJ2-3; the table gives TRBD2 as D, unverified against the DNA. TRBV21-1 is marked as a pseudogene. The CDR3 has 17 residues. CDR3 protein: CASSKGGLADSTDTQYF. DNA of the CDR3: TGTGCCAGCAGCAAAGGTGGGCTAGCGGATAGCACAGATACGCAGTATTTT.

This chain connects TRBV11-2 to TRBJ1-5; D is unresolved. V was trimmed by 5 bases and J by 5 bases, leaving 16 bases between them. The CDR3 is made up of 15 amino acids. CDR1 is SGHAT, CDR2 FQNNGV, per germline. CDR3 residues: CASSPGRGPHQPQHF. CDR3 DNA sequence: TGTGCCAGCAGCCCCGGAAGAGGGCCCCATCAGCCCCAGCATTTT.

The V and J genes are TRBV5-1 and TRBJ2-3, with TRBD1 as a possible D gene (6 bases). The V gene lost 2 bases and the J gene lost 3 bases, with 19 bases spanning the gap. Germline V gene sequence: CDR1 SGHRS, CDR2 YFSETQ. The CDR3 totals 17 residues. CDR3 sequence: CASSFSYREVLTDTQYF. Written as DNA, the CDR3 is TGCGCCAGCAGCTTCTCTTACAGGGAAGTTCTTACAGATACGCAGTATTTT. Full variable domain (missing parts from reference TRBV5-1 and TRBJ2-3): KAGVTQTPRYLIKTRGQQVTLSCSPISGHRSVSWYQQTPGQGLQFLFEYFSETQRNKGNFPGRFSGRQFSNSRSEMNVSTLELGDSALYLCASSFSYREVLTDTQYFGPGTRLTVL.

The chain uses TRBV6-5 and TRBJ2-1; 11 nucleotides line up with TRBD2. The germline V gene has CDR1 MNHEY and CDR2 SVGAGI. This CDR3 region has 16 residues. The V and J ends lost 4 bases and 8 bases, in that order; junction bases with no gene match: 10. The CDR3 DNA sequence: TGTGCCAGCAGTTCCACTAGCGGGGGAACATTACATGAGCAGTTCTTC. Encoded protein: CASSSTSGGTLHEQFF.

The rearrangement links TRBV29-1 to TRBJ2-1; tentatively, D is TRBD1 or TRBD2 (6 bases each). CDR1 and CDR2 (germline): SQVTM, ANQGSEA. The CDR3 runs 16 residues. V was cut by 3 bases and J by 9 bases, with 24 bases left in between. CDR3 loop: CSVDWLRLPEGGEQFF. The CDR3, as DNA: TGCAGCGTTGATTGGCTGCGACTCCCCGAGGGGGGTGAGCAGTTCTTC.

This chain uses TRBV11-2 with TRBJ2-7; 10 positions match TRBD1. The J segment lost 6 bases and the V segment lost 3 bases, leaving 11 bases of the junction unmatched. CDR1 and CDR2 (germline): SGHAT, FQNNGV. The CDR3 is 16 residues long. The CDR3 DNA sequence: TGTGCCAGCAGCTTCGTGTTGGGGACAGGGGAGCTCGAGCAGTACTTC. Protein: CASSFVLGTGELEQYF.

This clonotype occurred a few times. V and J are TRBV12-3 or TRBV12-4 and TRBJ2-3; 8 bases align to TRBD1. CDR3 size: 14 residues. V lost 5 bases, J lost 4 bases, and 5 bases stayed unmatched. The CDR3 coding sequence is TGTGCCAGCAGTCGGGACAGGTTCGCAGATACGCAGTATTTT. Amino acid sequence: CASSRDRFADTQYF.

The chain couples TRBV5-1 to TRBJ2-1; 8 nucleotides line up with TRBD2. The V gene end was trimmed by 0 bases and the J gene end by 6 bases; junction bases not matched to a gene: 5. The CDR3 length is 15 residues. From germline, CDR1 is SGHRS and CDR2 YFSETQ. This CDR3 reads CASSLDGGAPNEQFF. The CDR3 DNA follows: TGCGCCAGCAGCTTGGACGGGGGGGCCCCCAATGAGCAGTTCTTC.

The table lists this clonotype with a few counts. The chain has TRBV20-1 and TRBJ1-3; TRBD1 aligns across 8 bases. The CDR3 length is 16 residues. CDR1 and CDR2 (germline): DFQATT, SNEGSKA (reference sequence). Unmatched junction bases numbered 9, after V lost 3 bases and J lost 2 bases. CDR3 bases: TGCAGTGCTAGTGATATCAGGGGGCTTGCTGGAAACACCATATATTTT. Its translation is CSASDIRGLAGNTIYF.

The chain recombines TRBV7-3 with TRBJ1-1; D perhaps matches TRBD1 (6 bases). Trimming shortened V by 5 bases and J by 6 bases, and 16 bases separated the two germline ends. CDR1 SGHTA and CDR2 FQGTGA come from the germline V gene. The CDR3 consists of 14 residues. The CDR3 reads CASSAGAGEAEAFF. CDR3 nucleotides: TGTGCCAGCAGCGCAGGGGCAGGGGAAGCTGAAGCTTTCTTT.

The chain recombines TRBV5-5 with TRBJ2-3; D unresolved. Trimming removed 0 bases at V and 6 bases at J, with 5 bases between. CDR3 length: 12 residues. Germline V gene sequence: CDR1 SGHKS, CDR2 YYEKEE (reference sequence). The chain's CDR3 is CASSLVFDTQYF. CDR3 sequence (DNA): TGTGCCAGCAGCTTGGTTTTCGATACGCAGTATTTT.

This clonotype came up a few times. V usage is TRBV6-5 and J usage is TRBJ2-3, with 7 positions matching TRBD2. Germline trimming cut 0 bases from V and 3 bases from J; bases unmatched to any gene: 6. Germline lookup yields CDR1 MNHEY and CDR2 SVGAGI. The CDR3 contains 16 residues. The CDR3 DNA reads TGTGCCAGCAGTTACTCCGCGCGGGAGCAGACAGATACGCAGTATTTT. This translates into CASSYSAREQTDTQYF.

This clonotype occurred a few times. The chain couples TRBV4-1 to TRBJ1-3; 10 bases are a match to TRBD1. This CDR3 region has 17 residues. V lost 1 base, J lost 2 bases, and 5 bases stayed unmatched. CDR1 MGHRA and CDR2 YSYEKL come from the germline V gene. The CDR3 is CASSQGTGGKAGNTIYF. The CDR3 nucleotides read TGCGCCAGCAGCCAAGGGACAGGGGGAAAAGCTGGAAACACCATATATTTT.

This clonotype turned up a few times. In DNA, the CDR3 is TGCGCCAGCGCCCTAGCGGAGGCCTACAATGAGCAGTTCTTC. This codes for CASALAEAYNEQFF. The chain is built from TRBV5-1 and TRBJ2-1; 7 bases fit TRBD2. Germline V CDR1 and CDR2: SGHRS, YFSETQ. With V trimmed by 7 bases and J by 2 bases, 6 bases remained unmatched. CDR3 length: 14 residues.